Below, 8 T cell receptor beta chains from the same sample are listed, as sequenced in a study of T cells after yellow fever vaccination. From the 5' RACE reads, TCRdb called clonotypes with MiXCR, one entry per CDR3 protein. Here the sample spans some 130,000 distinct CDR3 sequences, approximately 6.6% being singletons. This specimen was CD4+ T cells sorted from PBMCs, taken 10 days after the yellow fever booster vaccination. The receptor source for this set is a man in his thirties or forties who received the YFV17D yellow fever vaccine.

This chain joins TRBV18 and TRBJ2-7; D remains unclear. The V end was cut by 0 bases, the J end by 6 bases, with 15 bases between. CDR3 size: 15 residues. Germline CDR1 is KGHSH and CDR2 is LQKENI. CDR3 sequence (DNA): TGTGCCAGCTCACCACCGCGACAAGCCTCTGGCGAGCAGTACTTC. It encodes CASSPPRQASGEQYF.

The sample holds many counts of this clonotype. This chain links TRBV15 with TRBJ2-1; 11 nucleotides align to TRBD1. The trim removed 1 base at V and 6 bases at J, leaving 5 bases unmatched. From germline, CDR1 is LNHNV and CDR2 YYDKDF (reference sequence). The CDR3 is made up of 16 amino acids. The CDR3 nucleotides are TGTGCCACCAGCAGAGGGGTGGGGACAGGGGGCAATGAGCAGTTCTTC. Encoded protein: CATSRGVGTGGNEQFF.

The J gene is TRBJ2-2, the V gene TRBV12-3 or TRBV12-4; D gene uncertain. V lost 3 bases, J lost 3 bases, and 8 bases lay in between. This CDR3 region has 14 residues. In DNA form, the CDR3 reads TGTGCCAGCAGTTTGGCGGAGTACACCGGGGAGCTGTTTTTT. As protein: CASSLAEYTGELFF.

This clonotype was detected ten times or more. The rearrangement joins TRBV7-2 to TRBJ2-2; 8 nucleotides line up with TRBD1. Germline values: CDR1 SGHTA, CDR2 FQGNSA. This CDR3 region has 14 residues. V lost 6 bases to trimming and J lost 4 bases; unmatched junction nucleotides: 4. DNA of the CDR3: TGTGCCAGCAGTTACACAGGGGGCACCGGGGAGCTGTTTTTT. The encoded protein is CASSYTGGTGELFF.

Within the sample, this clonotype is medium-sized. V usage is TRBV5-1 and J usage is TRBJ2-7, with D unresolved. Trimming removed 2 bases from V and 4 bases from J, with 13 bases in between. CDR1 SGHRS and CDR2 YFSETQ come from the germline V gene. There are 14 residues in the CDR3. The CDR3, as DNA: TGCGCCAGCAGCTTAGGTGCGGAACTATACGAGCAGTACTTC. Translated, it gives CASSLGAELYEQYF.

This clonotype was found many times. The chain links TRBV12-3 or TRBV12-4 to TRBJ2-5; D tentatively fits TRBD1 or TRBD2 (5 bases each). V was clipped by 6 bases and J by 3 bases, with 17 bases between them. The CDR3 runs 15 residues. CDR3 in amino acids: CASSRTGTEKETQYF. CDR3 DNA: TGTGCCAGCAGCCGTACCGGGACGGAAAAAGAGACCCAGTACTTC.

This clonotype occurred many times. The J gene is TRBJ2-5, the V gene TRBV12-3 or TRBV12-4, with D possibly being TRBD1 or TRBD2 (5 bases each). The CDR3 is 14 amino acids. The germline V and J ends were trimmed by 4 bases and 1 base, with 10 bases remaining between them. The DNA for the CDR3 is TGTGCCAGCAGTTGGGGGAGCACCCAAGAGACCCAGTACTTC. Translation: CASSWGSTQETQYF.

The sample holds many counts of this clonotype. The chain employs TRBV29-1 and TRBJ1-5; 8 bases map to TRBD1. The V gene end was trimmed by 5 bases and the J gene end by 7 bases; junction bases not matched to a gene: 7. The CDR3 totals 13 residues. Germline V gives CDR1 SQVTM, CDR2 ANQGSEA. The CDR3 DNA follows: TGCAGCGTTCGGACAGGGAGCGGGCAGCCCCAGCATTTT. This encodes CSVRTGSGQPQHF. Using reference TRBV29-1 and TRBJ1-5 for the parts outside the CDR3, the full variable domain is SAVISQKPSRDICQRGTSLTIQCQVDSQVTMMFWYRQQPGQSLTLIATANQGSEATYESGFVIDKFPISRPNLTFSTLTVSNMSPEDSSIYLCSVRTGSGQPQHFGDGTRLSIL.